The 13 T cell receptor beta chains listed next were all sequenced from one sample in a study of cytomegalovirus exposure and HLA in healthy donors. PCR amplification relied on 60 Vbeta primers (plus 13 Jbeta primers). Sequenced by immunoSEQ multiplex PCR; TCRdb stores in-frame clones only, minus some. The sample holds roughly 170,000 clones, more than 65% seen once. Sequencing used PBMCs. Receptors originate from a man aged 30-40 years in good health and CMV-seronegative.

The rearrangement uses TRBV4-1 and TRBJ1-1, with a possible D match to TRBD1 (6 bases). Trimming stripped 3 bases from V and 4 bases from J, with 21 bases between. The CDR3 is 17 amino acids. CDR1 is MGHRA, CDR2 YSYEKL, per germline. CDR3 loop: CASSQDTGYHLGTEAFF. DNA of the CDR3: TGCGCCAGCAGCCAGGATACAGGGTACCACTTGGGCACTGAAGCTTTCTTT.

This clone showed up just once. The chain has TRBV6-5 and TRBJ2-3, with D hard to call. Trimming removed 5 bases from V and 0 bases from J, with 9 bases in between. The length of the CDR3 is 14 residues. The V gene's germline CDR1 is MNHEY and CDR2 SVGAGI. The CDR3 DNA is TGTGCCAGCAGTGTAGATGCTAGCACAGATACGCAGTATTTT. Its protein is CASSVDASTDTQYF.

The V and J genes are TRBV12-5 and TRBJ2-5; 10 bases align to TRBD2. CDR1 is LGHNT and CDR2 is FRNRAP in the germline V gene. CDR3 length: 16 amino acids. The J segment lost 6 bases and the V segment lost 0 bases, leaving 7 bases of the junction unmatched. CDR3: CASGLVVSGGPQTQYF. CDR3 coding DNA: TGTGCTAGTGGTTTGGTAGTTAGCGGGGGGCCCCAGACCCAGTACTTC.

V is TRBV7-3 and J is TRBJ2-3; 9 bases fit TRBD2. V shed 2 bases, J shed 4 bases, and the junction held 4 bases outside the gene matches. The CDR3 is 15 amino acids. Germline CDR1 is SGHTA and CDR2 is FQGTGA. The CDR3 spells CASSLAGGIADTQYF. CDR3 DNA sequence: TGTGCCAGCAGCTTAGCGGGGGGGATCGCAGATACGCAGTATTTT.

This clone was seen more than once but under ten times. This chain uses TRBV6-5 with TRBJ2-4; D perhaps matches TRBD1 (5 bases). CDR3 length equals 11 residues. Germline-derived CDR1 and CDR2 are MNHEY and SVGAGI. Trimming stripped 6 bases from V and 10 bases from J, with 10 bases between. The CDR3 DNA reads TGTGCCAGCAGAGGACAAGGGATTCAGTACTTC. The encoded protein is CASRGQGIQYF.

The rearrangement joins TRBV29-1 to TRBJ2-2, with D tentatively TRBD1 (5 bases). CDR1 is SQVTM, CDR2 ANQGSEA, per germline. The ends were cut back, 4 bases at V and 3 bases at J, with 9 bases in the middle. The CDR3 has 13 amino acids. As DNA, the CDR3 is TGCAGCGTTGGGAAGGGGCACACCGGGGAGCTGTTTTTT. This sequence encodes CSVGKGHTGELFF.

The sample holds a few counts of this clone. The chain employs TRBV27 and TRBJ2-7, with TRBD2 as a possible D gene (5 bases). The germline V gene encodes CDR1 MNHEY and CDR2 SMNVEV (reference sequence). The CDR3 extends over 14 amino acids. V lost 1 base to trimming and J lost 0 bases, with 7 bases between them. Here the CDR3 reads CASSLYEGSYEQYF. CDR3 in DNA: TGTGCCAGCAGTTTATATGAGGGCTCCTACGAGCAGTACTTC.

CDR3 bases: TGTGCCAGCAGTGACGGCGGCACCTACAATGAGCAGTTCTTC. This codes for CASSDGGTYNEQFF. The chain has TRBV6-4 and TRBJ2-1; D gene unclear. Germline lookup yields CDR1 MRHNA and CDR2 SNTAGT. The CDR3 loop spans 14 amino acids. V shed 2 bases and J shed 2 bases, with 7 bases lying between them.

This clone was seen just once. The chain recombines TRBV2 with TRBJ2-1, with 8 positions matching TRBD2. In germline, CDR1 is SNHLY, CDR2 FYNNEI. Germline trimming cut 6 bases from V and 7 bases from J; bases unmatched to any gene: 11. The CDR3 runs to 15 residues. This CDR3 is CASSPETGGLNEQFF. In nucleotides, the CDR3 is TGTGCCAGCAGCCCCGAAACGGGAGGGTTGAATGAGCAGTTCTTC.

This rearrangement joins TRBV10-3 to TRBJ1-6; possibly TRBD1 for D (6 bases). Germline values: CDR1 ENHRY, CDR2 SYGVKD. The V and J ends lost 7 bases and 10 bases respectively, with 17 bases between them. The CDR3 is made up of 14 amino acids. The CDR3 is CAITGEGGNSPLHF. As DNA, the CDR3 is TGTGCCATCACGGGGGAGGGGGGGAACTCACCCCTCCACTTT.

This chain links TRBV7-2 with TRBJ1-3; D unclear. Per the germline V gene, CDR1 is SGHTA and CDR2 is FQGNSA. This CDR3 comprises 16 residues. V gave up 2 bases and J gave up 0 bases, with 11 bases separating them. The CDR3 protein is CASSLIPGNSGNTIYF. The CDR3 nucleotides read TGTGCCAGCAGCTTAATCCCGGGAAACTCTGGAAACACCATATATTTT.

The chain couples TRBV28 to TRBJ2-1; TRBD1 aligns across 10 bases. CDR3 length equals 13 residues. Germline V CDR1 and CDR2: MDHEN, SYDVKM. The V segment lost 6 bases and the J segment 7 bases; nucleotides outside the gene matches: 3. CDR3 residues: CASSGQGVNEQFF. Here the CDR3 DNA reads TGTGCCAGCAGCGGACAGGGGGTTAATGAGCAGTTCTTC.

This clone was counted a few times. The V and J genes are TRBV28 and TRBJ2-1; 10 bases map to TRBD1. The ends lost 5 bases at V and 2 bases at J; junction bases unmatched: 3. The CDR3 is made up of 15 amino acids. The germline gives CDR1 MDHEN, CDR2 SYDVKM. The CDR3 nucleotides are TGTGCCAGCAGTGACAGGGGGCCAACCTACAATGAGCAGTTCTTC. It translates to CASSDRGPTYNEQFF.